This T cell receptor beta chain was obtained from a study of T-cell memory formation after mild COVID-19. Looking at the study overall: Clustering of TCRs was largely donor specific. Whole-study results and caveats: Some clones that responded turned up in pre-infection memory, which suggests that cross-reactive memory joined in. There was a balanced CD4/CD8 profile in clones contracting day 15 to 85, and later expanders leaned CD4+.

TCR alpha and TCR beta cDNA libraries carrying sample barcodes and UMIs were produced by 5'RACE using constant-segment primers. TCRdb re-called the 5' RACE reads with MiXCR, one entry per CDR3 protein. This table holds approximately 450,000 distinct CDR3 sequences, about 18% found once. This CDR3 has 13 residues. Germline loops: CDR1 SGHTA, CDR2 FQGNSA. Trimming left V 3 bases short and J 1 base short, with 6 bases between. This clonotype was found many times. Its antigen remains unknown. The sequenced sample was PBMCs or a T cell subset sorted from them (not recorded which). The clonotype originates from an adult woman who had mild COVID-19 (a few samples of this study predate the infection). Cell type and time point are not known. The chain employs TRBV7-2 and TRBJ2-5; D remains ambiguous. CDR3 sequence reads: CASSFVLQETQYF. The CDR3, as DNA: TGTGCCAGCAGCTTCGTGCTCCAAGAGACCCAGTACTTC.